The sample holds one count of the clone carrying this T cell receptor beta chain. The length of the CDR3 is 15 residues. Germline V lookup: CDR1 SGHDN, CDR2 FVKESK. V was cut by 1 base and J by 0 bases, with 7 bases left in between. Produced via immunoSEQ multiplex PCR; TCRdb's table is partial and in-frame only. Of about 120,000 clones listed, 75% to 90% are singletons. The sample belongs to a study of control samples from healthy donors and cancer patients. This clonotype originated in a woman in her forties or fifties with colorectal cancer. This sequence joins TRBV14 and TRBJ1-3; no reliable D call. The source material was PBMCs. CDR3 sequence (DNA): TGTGCCAGCAGCCAAGTCGAGGGCTCTGGAAACACCATATATTTT. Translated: CASSQVEGSGNTIYF.